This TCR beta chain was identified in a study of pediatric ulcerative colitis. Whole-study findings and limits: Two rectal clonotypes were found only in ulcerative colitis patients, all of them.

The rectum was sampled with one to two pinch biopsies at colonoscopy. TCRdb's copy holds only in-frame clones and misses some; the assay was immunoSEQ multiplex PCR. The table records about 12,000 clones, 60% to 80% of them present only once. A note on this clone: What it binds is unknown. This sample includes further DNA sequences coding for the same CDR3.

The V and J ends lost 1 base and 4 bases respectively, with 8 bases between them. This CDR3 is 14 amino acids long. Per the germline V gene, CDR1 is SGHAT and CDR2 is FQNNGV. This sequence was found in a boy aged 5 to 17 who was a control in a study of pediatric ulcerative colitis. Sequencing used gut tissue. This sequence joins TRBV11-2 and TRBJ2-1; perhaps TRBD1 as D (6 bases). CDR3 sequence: CASSLGGTYNEQFF. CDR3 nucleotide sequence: TGTGCCAGCAGCTTAGGAGGGACATACAATGAGCAGTTCTTC.